This T cell receptor beta chain comes out of a study of Ad26.COV2.S vaccination and SARS-CoV-2 variants. Study-level background: Ad26.COV2.S given intramuscularly, once or twice 56 days apart.

A note on this clone: As yet, its antigen is unknown.

There are 13 residues in the CDR3. V was trimmed by 0 bases and J by 7 bases, leaving 7 bases between them. Germline CDR1 and CDR2: LGHNA and YNFKEQ. Treatment specified: around 19 received Ad26.COV2.S at low or high dose, single or two shots; roughly five received placebo; per-sample allocation not given. Following the first vaccine or placebo injection, samples were taken on day 63. Participants' vaccine, an Ad26 vector, delivered Wuhan-strain SARS-CoV-2 spike. TCRdb's copy holds only in-frame clones and misses some; the assay was immunoSEQ multiplex PCR. The data contain over 200,000 clones, approximately 90% of them singletons. Findings and caveats of the study: Vaccinated individuals (as opposed to placebo recipients) had higher spike-specific TCR breadth.

This TCR came from a person between 18 and 60 years old who received the Ad26.COV2.S COVID-19 vaccine or a placebo. This specimen was peripheral blood, taken in a trial of Ad26.COV2.S vaccine versus placebo. The chain has TRBV4-2 and TRBJ1-5, with D unclear. DNA for the CDR3: TGTGCCAGCAGCCAAGATGGGCAGCAGCCCCAGCATTTT. Protein product: CASSQDGQQPQHF.